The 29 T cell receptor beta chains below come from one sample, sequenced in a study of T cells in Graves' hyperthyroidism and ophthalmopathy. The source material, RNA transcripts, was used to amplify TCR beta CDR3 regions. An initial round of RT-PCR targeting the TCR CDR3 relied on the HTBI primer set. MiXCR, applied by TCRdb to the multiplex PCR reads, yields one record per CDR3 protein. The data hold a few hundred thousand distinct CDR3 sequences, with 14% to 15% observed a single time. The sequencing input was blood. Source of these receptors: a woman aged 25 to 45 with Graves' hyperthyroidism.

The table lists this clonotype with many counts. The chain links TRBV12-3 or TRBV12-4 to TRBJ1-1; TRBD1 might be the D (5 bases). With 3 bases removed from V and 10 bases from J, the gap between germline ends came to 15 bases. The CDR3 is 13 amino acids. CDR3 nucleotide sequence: TGTGCCAGCAGTTTGGAGGGGCGGAGGGGAGCTTTCTTT. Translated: CASSLEGRRGAFF.

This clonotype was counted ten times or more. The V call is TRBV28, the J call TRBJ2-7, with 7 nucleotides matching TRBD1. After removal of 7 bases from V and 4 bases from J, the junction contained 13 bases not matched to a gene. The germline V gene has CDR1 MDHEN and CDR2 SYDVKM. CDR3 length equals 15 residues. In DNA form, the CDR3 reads TGTGCCAGCACATCCCCCGGGACAGAGTCGTACGAGCAGTACTTC. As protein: CASTSPGTESYEQYF.

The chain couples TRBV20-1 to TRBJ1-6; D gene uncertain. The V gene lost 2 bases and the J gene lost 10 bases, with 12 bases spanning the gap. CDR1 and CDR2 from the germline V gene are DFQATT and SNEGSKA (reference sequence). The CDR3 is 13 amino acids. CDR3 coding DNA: TGCAGTGCTAGAAGGCTAGACGCATCACCCCTCCACTTT. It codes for CSARRLDASPLHF.

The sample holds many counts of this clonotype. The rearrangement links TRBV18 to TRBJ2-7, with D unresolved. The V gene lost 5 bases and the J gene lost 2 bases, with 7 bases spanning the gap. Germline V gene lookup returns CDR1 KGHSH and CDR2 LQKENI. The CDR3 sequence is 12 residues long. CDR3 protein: CASSDGTYEQYF. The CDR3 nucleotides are TGTGCCAGCTCAGACGGTACCTACGAGCAGTACTTC.

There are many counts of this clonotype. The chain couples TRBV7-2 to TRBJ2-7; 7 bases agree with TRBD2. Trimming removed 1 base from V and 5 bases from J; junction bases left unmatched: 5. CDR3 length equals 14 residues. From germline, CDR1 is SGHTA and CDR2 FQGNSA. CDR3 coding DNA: TGTGCCAGCAGCTTAGGCGGGAGAAGTAACGAGCAGTACTTC. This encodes CASSLGGRSNEQYF.

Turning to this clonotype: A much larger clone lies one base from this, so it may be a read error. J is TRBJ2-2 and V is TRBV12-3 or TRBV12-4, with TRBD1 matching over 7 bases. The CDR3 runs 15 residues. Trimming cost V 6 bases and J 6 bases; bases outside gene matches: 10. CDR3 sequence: CASRYTTGHPGELFF. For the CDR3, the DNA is TGTGCCAGCAGATATACGACAGGGCACCCCGGGGAGCTGTTTTTT.

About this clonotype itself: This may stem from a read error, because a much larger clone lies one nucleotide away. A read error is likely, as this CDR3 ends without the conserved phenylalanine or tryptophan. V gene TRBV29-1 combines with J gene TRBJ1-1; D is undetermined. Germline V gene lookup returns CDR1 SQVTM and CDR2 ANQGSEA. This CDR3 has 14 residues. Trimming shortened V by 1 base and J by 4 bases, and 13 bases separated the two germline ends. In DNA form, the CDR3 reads TGCAGCGTTGAAGTGTCGGGGTTGGGCACTGAAGCTTTCTAT. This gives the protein CSVEVSGLGTEAFY.

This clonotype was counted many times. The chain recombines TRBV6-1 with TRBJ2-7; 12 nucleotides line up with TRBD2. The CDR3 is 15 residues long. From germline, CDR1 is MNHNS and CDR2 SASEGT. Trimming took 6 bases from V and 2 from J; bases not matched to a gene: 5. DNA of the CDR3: TGTGCCAGCAGGGCCCTAGCGGGAGGGACCTACGAGCAGTACTTC. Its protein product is CASRALAGGTYEQYF.

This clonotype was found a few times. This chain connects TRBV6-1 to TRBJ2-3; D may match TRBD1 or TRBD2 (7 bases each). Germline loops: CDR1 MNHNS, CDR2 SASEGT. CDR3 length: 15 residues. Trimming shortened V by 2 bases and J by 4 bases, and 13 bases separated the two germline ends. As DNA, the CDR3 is TGTGCCAGCAGTGAAATTTCAGGGGGGGCAGATACGCAGTATTTT. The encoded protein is CASSEISGGADTQYF.

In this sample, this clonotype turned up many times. The CDR3 region has the DNA TGTGCCAGCAGTCGGGAATGGGCAGGGGGCTTAGCTGAAGCTTTCTTT. Protein: CASSREWAGGLAEAFF. The V call is TRBV2, the J call TRBJ1-1; 8 nucleotides agree with TRBD1. The V gene end was trimmed by 5 bases and the J gene end by 6 bases; junction bases not matched to a gene: 14. Germline lookup yields CDR1 SNHLY and CDR2 FYNNEI. CDR3 size: 16 residues.

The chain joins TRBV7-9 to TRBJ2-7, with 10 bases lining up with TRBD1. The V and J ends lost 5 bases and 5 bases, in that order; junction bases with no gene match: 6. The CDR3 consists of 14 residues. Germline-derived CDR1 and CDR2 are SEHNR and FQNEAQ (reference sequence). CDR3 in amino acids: CASSETTGGNEQYF. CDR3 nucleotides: TGTGCCAGCAGCGAAACGACAGGGGGCAACGAGCAGTACTTC.

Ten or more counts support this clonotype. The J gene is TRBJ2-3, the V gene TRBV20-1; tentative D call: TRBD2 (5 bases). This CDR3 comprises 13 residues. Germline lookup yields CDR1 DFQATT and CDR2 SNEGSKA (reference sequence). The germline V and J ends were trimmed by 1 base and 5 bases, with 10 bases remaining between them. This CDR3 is CSARGGFGDTQYF. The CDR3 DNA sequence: TGCAGTGCTAGAGGAGGGTTCGGAGATACGCAGTATTTT.

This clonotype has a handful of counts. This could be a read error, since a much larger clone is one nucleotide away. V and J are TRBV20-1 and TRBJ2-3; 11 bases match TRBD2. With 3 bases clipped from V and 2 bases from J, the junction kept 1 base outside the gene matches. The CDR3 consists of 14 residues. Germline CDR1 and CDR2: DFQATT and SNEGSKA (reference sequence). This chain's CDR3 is CSARTSGNTDTQYF. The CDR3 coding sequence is TGCAGTGCTAGGACTAGCGGGAACACAGATACGCAGTATTTT.

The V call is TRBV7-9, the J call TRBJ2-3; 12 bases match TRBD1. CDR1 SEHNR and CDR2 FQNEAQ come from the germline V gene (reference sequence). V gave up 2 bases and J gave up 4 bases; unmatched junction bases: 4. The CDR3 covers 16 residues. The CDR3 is CASSLYGTGGADTQYF. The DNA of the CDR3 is TGTGCCAGCAGCTTATATGGGACAGGGGGCGCAGATACGCAGTATTTT.

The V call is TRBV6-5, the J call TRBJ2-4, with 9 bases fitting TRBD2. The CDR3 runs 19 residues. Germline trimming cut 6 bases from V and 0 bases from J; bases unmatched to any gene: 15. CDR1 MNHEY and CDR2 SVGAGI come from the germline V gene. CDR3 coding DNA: TGTGCCAGCAGCTATGTAGCGGGAGATCCGATTTTAGCCAAAAACATTCAGTACTTC. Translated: CASSYVAGDPILAKNIQYF.

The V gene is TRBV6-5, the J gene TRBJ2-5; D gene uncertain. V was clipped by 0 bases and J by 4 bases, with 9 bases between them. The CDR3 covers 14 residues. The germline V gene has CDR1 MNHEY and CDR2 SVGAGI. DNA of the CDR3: TGTGCCAGCAGTTACTCGATAGGTGGAGAGACCCAGTACTTC. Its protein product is CASSYSIGGETQYF.

Here the CDR3 reads CASSLDWNSYEQYF. The CDR3 DNA sequence: TGTGCCAGCAGTCTGGACTGGAATTCCTACGAGCAGTACTTC. The chain recombines TRBV7-2 with TRBJ2-7, with D maybe TRBD2 (5 bases). Trimming took off 6 bases at V and 1 base at J, with 13 bases between the two ends. The CDR3 covers 14 residues. CDR1 SGHTA and CDR2 FQGNSA come from the germline V gene.

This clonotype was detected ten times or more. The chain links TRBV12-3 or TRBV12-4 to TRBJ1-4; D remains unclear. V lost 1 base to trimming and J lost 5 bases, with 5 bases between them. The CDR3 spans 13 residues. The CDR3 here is CASSLGGNEKLFF. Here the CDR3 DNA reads TGTGCCAGCAGTTTAGGCGGGAATGAAAAACTGTTTTTT.

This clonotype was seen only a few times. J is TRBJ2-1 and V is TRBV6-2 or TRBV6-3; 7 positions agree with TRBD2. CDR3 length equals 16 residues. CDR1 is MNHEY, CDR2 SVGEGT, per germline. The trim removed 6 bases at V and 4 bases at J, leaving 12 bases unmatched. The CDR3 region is CASRGIAGGFYNEQFF. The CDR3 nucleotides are TGTGCCAGCAGAGGGATAGCGGGTGGGTTTTACAATGAGCAGTTCTTC.

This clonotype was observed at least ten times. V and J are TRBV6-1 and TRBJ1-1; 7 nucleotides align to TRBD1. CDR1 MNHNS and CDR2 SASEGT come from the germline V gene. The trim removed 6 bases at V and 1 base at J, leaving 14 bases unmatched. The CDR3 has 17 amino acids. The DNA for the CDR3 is TGTGCCAGCAGAGACAAAGGGGGCGAGGGATGGAACACTGAAGCTTTCTTT. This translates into CASRDKGGEGWNTEAFF.

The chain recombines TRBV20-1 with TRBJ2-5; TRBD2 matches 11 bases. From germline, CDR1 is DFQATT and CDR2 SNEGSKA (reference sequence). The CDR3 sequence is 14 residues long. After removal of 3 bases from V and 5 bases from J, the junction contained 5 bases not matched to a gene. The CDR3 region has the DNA TGCAGTGCTAGTAAGACTAGCGGGAACGAGACCCAGTACTTC. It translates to CSASKTSGNETQYF.

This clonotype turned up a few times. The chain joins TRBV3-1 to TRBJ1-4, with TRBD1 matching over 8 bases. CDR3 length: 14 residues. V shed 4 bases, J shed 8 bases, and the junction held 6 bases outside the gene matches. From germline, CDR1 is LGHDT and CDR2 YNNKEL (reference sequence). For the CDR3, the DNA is TGTGCCAGCAGCCCGTCCCGGGACAGGGAAAAACTGTTTTTT. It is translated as CASSPSRDREKLFF.

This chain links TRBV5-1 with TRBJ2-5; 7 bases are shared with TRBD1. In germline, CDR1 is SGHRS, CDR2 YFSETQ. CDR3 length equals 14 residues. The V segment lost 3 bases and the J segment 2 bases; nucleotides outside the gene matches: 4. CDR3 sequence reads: CASSSWDRQETQYF. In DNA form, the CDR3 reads TGCGCCAGCAGCTCGTGGGACAGACAAGAGACCCAGTACTTC.

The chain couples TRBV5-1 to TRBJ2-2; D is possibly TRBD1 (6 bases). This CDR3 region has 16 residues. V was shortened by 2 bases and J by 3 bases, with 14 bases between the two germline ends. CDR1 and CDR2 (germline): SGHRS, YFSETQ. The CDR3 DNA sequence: TGCGCCAGCAGCTTAACAGGGAGTTCCGACACCGGGGAGCTGTTTTTT. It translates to CASSLTGSSDTGELFF.

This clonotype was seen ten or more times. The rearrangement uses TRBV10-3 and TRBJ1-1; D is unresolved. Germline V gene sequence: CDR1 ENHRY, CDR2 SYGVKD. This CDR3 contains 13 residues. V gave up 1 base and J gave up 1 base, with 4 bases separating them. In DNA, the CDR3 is TGTGCCATCAGTGAGTGGGGGAACACTGAAGCTTTCTTT. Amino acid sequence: CAISEWGNTEAFF.

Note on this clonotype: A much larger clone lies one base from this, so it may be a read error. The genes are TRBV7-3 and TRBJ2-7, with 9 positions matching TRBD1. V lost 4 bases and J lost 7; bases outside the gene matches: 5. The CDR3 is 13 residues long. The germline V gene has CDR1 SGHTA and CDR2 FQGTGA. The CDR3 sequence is CASSSDRGNEQYF. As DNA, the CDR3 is TGTGCCAGCAGCTCGGACAGGGGCAATGAGCAGTACTTC.

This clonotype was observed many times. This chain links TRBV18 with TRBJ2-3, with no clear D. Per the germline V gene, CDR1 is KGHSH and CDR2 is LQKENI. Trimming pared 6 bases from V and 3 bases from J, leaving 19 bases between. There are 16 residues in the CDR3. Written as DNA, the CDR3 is TGTGCCAGCTCGCTGGTACTCTCGGGTCCAACAGATACGCAGTATTTT. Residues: CASSLVLSGPTDTQYF.

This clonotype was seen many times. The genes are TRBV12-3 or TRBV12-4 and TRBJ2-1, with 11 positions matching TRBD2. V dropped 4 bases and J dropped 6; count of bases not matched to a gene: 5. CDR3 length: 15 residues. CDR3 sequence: CASSSLAGGGNEQFF. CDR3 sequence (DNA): TGTGCCAGCAGTTCTCTAGCGGGGGGTGGCAATGAGCAGTTCTTC.

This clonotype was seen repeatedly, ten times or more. CDR3: CASSETSGSGNGELFF. Written as DNA, the CDR3 is TGTGCCAGCTCGGAAACTAGCGGGAGCGGGAACGGGGAGCTGTTTTTT. J is TRBJ2-2 and V is TRBV18; 11 bases fit TRBD2. The CDR3 extends over 16 amino acids. V was clipped by 6 bases and J by 7 bases; unmatched bases: 10. Germline CDR1 and CDR2: KGHSH and LQKENI.